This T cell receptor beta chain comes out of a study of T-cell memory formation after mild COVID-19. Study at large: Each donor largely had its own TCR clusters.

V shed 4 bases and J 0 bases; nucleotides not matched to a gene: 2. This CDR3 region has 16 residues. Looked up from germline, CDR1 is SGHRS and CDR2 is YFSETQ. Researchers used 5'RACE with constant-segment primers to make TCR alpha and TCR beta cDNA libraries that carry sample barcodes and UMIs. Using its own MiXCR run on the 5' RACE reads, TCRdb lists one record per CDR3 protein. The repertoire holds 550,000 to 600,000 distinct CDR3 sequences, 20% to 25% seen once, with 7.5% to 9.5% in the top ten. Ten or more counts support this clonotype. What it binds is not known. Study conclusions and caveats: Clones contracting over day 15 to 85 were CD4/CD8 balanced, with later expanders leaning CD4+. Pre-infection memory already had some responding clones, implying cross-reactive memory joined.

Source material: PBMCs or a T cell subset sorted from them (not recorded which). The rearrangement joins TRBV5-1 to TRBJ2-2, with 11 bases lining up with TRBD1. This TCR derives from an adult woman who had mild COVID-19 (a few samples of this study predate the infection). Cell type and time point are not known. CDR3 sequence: CASSLGQGANTGELFF. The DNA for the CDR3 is TGCGCCAGCAGCCTGGGACAGGGGGCGAACACCGGGGAGCTGTTTTTT.